Shown below are 10 T cell receptor beta chains from a single sample sequenced in a study of cytomegalovirus exposure and HLA in healthy donors. The study ran its PCR with 60 Vbeta and 13 Jbeta primers. Only in-frame clones appear in the TCRdb table, and some are missing; sequencing was by immunoSEQ multiplex PCR. In the table there are 90,000 or so clones, approximately 72% of which are singletons. What was sequenced was PBMCs. These receptors originate from a man younger than 40 in good health and CMV-seropositive.

The table lists this clone with a count of one. This chain uses TRBV5-6 with TRBJ1-2; no clear D. The ends were cut back, 3 bases at V and 2 bases at J, with 14 bases in the middle. There are 15 residues in the CDR3. Germline CDR1 SGHDT, CDR2 YYEEEE. The CDR3 DNA sequence: TGTGCCAGCAGCTCCCAAACAGCCCTAAACTATGGCTACACCTTC. Residues: CASSSQTALNYGYTF. The full variable domain, completed using reference TRBV5-6 and TRBJ1-2, is DAGVTQSPTHLIKTRGQQVTLRCSPKSGHDTVSWYQQALGQGPQFIFQYYEEEERQRGNFPDRFSGHQFPNYSSELNVNALLLGDSALYLCASSSQTALNYGYTFGSGTRLTVV.

The genes are TRBV12-5 and TRBJ1-5; unclear D gene. V was pared by 0 bases and J by 6 bases, with 6 bases between. The length of the CDR3 is 13 residues. Germline CDR1 is LGHNT and CDR2 is FRNRAP. DNA of the CDR3: TGTGCTAGTGGTTTGGTACTTGGTCAGCCCCAGCATTTT. Translating gives CASGLVLGQPQHF.

The gene calls are TRBV30 and TRBJ2-1, with D possibly TRBD2 on 6 matching bases. The CDR3 is 13 amino acids. Trimming took 0 bases from V and 9 from J, leaving 12 bases between them. Germline CDR1 and CDR2: GTSNPN and SVGIG (reference sequence). The CDR3 protein is CAWSVRMEGEQFF. The CDR3 DNA follows: TGTGCCTGGAGTGTGAGGATGGAGGGTGAGCAGTTCTTC.

Concerning this clone: One junction end disagrees with the germline gene, perhaps due to a read error. For the CDR3, the DNA is TGTTCCAGCAGCTTCTCACTAGCGGGGGTGGAGCAGTACTTC. The encoded protein is CSSSFSLAGVEQYF. The rearrangement links TRBV7-9 to TRBJ2-7; 11 nucleotides match TRBD2. Germline V lookup: CDR1 SEHNR, CDR2 FQNEAQ (reference sequence). The CDR3 runs 14 residues.

V is TRBV7-2 and J is TRBJ2-1; 14 positions match TRBD2. Germline CDR1 SGHTA, CDR2 FQGNSA. V lost 5 bases, J lost 6 bases, and 3 bases stayed unmatched. This CDR3 contains 15 residues. CDR3 DNA: TGTGCCAGCAGCAGGACTAGCGGGGGGTTCAATGAGCAGTTCTTC. The encoded protein is CASSRTSGGFNEQFF.

The chain links TRBV2 to TRBJ2-3; 10 positions match TRBD2. The V segment lost 8 bases and the J segment 2 bases; nucleotides outside the gene matches: 4. Germline lookup yields CDR1 SNHLY and CDR2 FYNNEI. CDR3 size: 14 residues. The DNA for the CDR3 is TGTGCCAGCGGCCTAGCGGGGGACACAGATACGCAGTATTTT. Translating gives CASGLAGDTDTQYF.

This clone was observed a few times. Other DNA sequences within the sample encode an identical CDR3. The chain carries TRBV28 and TRBJ2-7; the match to TRBD1 covers 7 bases. The J segment lost 4 bases and the V segment lost 5 bases, leaving 5 bases of the junction unmatched. CDR1 and CDR2 from the germline V gene are MDHEN and SYDVKM. The CDR3 consists of 13 residues. The CDR3 loop reads CASSDRDPYEQYF. CDR3 DNA: TGTGCCAGCAGTGACAGGGACCCTTACGAGCAGTACTTC. Drawing the rest from reference TRBV28 and TRBJ2-7, the complete variable domain is DVKVTQSSRYLVKRTGEKVFLECVQDMDHENMFWYRQDPGLGLRLIYFSYDVKMKEKGDIPEGYSVSREKKERFSLILESASTNQTSMYLCASSDRDPYEQYFGPGTRLTVT.

Only a few counts were recorded for this clone. The genes are TRBV2 and TRBJ2-7, with 7 positions matching TRBD2. The germline V gene has CDR1 SNHLY and CDR2 FYNNEI. J lost 7 bases, V lost 7 bases, and 10 bases had no gene match. This CDR3 has 13 residues. For the CDR3, the DNA is TGTGCCAGCAAGCTAGCGGTTGGCGGGGAGCAGTACTTC. This gives the protein CASKLAVGGEQYF.

J is TRBJ1-5 and V is TRBV2; maybe TRBD1 (5 bases). Germline V gene data show CDR1 as SNHLY and CDR2 as FYNNEI. This CDR3 spans 15 amino acids. V was pared by 5 bases and J by 5 bases, with 16 bases between. CDR3: CASSITGTSYQPQHF. As DNA, the CDR3 is TGTGCCAGCAGTATCACAGGAACAAGCTATCAGCCCCAGCATTTT.

The chain recombines TRBV5-4 with TRBJ2-1, with TRBD1 identical over 12 bases. V dropped 1 base and J dropped 7; count of bases not matched to a gene: 9. This CDR3 is 17 amino acids long. The V gene's germline CDR1 is SGHNT and CDR2 YYREEE (reference sequence). CDR3 in DNA: TGTGCCAGCAGCTTGTTAGTTGGGACAGGGGGCCGGAATGAGCAGTTCTTC. Translating it yields CASSLLVGTGGRNEQFF. Filled out from reference TRBV5-4 and TRBJ2-1, the complete variable domain reads ETGVTQSPTHLIKTRGQQVTLRCSSQSGHNTVSWYQQALGQGPQFIFQYYREEENGRGNFPPRFSGLQFPNYSSELNVNALELDDSALYLCASSLLVGTGGRNEQFFGPGTRLTVL.